One and the same sample provided the 32 T cell receptor beta chains below, sequenced in a study of radiation and T cells in renal cell carcinoma. Profiled with immunoSEQ multiplex PCR; TCRdb holds only in-frame clones, not every one. Here the sample spans about 150,000 clones, 88% being singletons. Time point here: baseline pretreatment blood. Indicated treatment: 15 Gy SBRT to primary tumor, nephrectomy 4 weeks later. Sample: blood, taken from a patient whose treatment included radiotherapy and nephrectomy. All receptors come from a woman aged 70 to 79 with renal cell carcinoma.

This chain joins TRBV9 and TRBJ1-1, with 10 bases aligning to TRBD1. J was trimmed by 11 bases and V by 5 bases; bases with no gene match: 9. Germline values: CDR1 SGDLS, CDR2 YYNGEE. This CDR3 contains 13 residues. Here the CDR3 reads CASSPRQGALAFF. The CDR3 DNA is TGTGCCAGCAGTCCTAGACAGGGGGCGCTGGCTTTCTTT.

The chain carries TRBV6-8 and TRBJ2-3; TRBD1 might be the D (5 bases). Trimming took 3 bases from V and 1 from J, leaving 11 bases between them. This CDR3 comprises 15 residues. Per germline, CDR1 MNHGY and CDR2 SAAAGT. The chain's CDR3 is CASSYPRVGTDTQYF. The CDR3 coding sequence is TGTGCCAGCAGTTATCCCAGGGTCGGCACAGATACGCAGTATTTT.

The chain is built from TRBV30 and TRBJ1-1; the D gene is possibly TRBD1 (5 bases). The CDR3 loop spans 15 amino acids. Trimming stripped 0 bases from V and 5 bases from J, with 16 bases between. Germline assignment: CDR1 GTSNPN and CDR2 SVGIG (reference sequence). In nucleotides, the CDR3 is TGTGCCTGGAGTGTTTTGGCAGGGCGGTGGACTGAAGCTTTCTTT. This sequence encodes CAWSVLAGRWTEAFF.

CDR3 residues: CASSPRDRGWETQYF. DNA of the CDR3: TGTGCCAGCAGCCCGAGGGACAGGGGTTGGGAGACCCAGTACTTC. The V and J genes are TRBV11-3 and TRBJ2-5; TRBD1 matches 10 bases. CDR1 and CDR2 (germline): SGHNT, YENEEA. Trimming removed 5 bases from V and 5 bases from J; junction bases left unmatched: 8. The CDR3 totals 15 residues. Variable domain in full (rest from reference TRBV11-3 and TRBJ2-5): EAGVVQSPRYKIIEKKQPVAFWCNPISGHNTLYWYLQNLGQGPELLIRYENEEAVDDSQLPKDRFSAERLKGVDSTLKIQPAELGDSAVYLCASSPRDRGWETQYFGPGTRLLVL.

The rearrangement joins TRBV6-1 to TRBJ2-7, with TRBD1 identical over 8 bases. This CDR3 comprises 18 residues. V shed 2 bases and J 1 base; nucleotides not matched to a gene: 13. Germline V gene sequence: CDR1 MNHNS, CDR2 SASEGT. The CDR3 coding sequence is TGTGCCAGCAGTGAATTCTTGGGGGACAGGTCGCTTTCCTACGAGCAGTACTTC. Its protein is CASSEFLGDRSLSYEQYF.

The gene calls are TRBV5-6 and TRBJ2-5; TRBD1 aligns across 7 bases. Trimming took 7 bases from V and 2 from J; bases not matched to a gene: 5. Per germline, CDR1 SGHDT and CDR2 YYEEEE. This CDR3 is built from 13 residues. The CDR3 DNA follows: TGTGCCAGCGCCCCGGGACAGCAAGAGACCCAGTACTTC. Protein: CASAPGQQETQYF.

In its sample, this clone was seen once. The chain has TRBV5-4 and TRBJ1-4; TRBD1 is a possible D gene (5 bases). Trimming stripped 4 bases from V and 6 bases from J, with 13 bases between. The CDR3 extends over 14 amino acids. Germline V gene sequence: CDR1 SGHNT, CDR2 YYREEE (reference sequence). In nucleotides, the CDR3 is TGTGCCAGCAGCATGGGACCTCGGGATGAAAAACTGTTTTTT. Its translation is CASSMGPRDEKLFF.

The genes are TRBV11-2 and TRBJ2-3, with D perhaps matching TRBD1 or TRBD2 (5 bases each). The CDR3 contains 15 residues. Germline assignment: CDR1 SGHAT and CDR2 FQNNGV. Trimming cost V 0 bases and J 1 base, with 8 bases left between them. Here the CDR3 DNA reads TGTGCCAGCAGCTTAGATCGAGGGGGCACAGATACGCAGTATTTT. Encoded protein: CASSLDRGGTDTQYF.

The rearrangement links TRBV4-2 to TRBJ1-2; no definite D call. V lost 5 bases to trimming and J lost 3 bases, with 16 bases between them. The CDR3 is made up of 15 amino acids. CDR1 is LGHNA and CDR2 is YNFKEQ in the germline V gene. In DNA form, the CDR3 reads TGTGCCAGCAGCACTACGGGGTCTCGGGACTATGGCTACACCTTC. Translation gives CASSTTGSRDYGYTF.

The J gene is TRBJ2-7, the V gene TRBV9, with TRBD2 matching over 9 bases. With 0 bases clipped from V and 3 bases from J, the junction kept 1 base outside the gene matches. The germline gives CDR1 SGDLS, CDR2 YYNGEE. The CDR3 is 14 amino acids. The CDR3 DNA follows: TGTGCCAGCAGCGTAGGCGGGGGGGACTACGAGCAGTACTTC. Amino acids: CASSVGGGDYEQYF.

This chain connects TRBV11-2 to TRBJ1-1; TRBD1 is a possible D gene (5 bases). Germline CDR1 SGHAT, CDR2 FQNNGV. This CDR3 comprises 14 residues. The V end was cut by 1 base, the J end by 6 bases, with 12 bases between. CDR3 DNA: TGTGCCAGCAGCTTAGGTATCGGGGGGGCTGAAGCTTTCTTT. Protein: CASSLGIGGAEAFF.

The chain couples TRBV9 to TRBJ1-2, with D maybe TRBD1 (6 bases). The CDR3 loop spans 12 amino acids. Trimming left V 3 bases short and J 6 bases short, with 9 bases between. Germline loops: CDR1 SGDLS, CDR2 YYNGEE. The chain's CDR3 is CASSAYRDGYTF. The CDR3 DNA reads TGTGCCAGCAGCGCATACAGGGATGGCTACACCTTC.

The chain employs TRBV4-3 and TRBJ2-3, with a possible D match to TRBD2 (5 bases). Germline V CDR1 and CDR2: LGHNA, YSLEER. V gave up 1 base and J gave up 8 bases, with 16 bases separating them. This CDR3 spans 15 amino acids. The CDR3 DNA reads TGCGCCAGCAGCCAAGGGATAGGACTCAGCGGTACGCAGTATTTT. Translation: CASSQGIGLSGTQYF.

The chain links TRBV19 to TRBJ1-1; 8 nucleotides agree with TRBD1. CDR1 is LNHDA, CDR2 SQIVND, per germline (reference sequence). The CDR3 extends over 14 amino acids. V lost 3 bases to trimming and J lost 5 bases; unmatched junction nucleotides: 5. The CDR3 region is CASSMQGAGTEAFF. The CDR3 nucleotides are TGTGCCAGTAGTATGCAGGGGGCAGGTACTGAAGCTTTCTTT.

The CDR3 protein is CASSQDHAGDSGNTIYF. The CDR3 DNA reads TGTGCCAGCAGCCAAGATCACGCAGGAGACTCTGGAAACACCATATATTTT. The chain combines TRBV4-2 with TRBJ1-3; no clear D gene. The V end was cut by 0 bases, the J end by 0 bases, with 12 bases between. The CDR3 has 17 residues. Germline CDR1 LGHNA, CDR2 YNFKEQ.

In its sample, this clone was seen once. This chain connects TRBV9 to TRBJ2-2; D is uncertain. The CDR3 has 13 residues. V was trimmed by 0 bases and J by 3 bases, leaving 3 bases between them. Per germline, CDR1 SGDLS and CDR2 YYNGEE. This CDR3 is CASSVVYTGELFF. In DNA form, the CDR3 reads TGTGCCAGCAGCGTAGTGTACACCGGGGAGCTGTTTTTT.

This clone was seen a few times. This sequence joins TRBV13 and TRBJ1-1; no definite D call. The V gene's germline CDR1 is PRHDT and CDR2 FYEKMQ (reference sequence). The CDR3 contains 12 residues. V was shortened by 6 bases and J by 4 bases, with 9 bases between the two germline ends. CDR3 region: CASSWRVTEAFF. CDR3 bases: TGTGCCAGCAGTTGGAGGGTCACTGAAGCTTTCTTT.

This clone was seen more than once but under ten times. J is TRBJ1-2 and V is TRBV2; D ambiguous. The CDR3 totals 12 residues. The germline CDR1 and CDR2 sequences are SNHLY and FYNNEI. Trimming took 2 bases from V and 7 from J, leaving 8 bases between them. In DNA form, the CDR3 reads TGTGCCAGCAGTGAACAAGGTAGTGGCTACACCTTC. Translating gives CASSEQGSGYTF.

This chain connects TRBV4-2 to TRBJ2-5; 10 bases map to TRBD2. V dropped 0 bases and J dropped 2; count of bases not matched to a gene: 6. Germline V gene lookup returns CDR1 LGHNA and CDR2 YNFKEQ. The CDR3 covers 17 residues. DNA for the CDR3: TGTGCCAGCAGCCAAGATACGCAGCGGGGGGGGCAAGAGACCCAGTACTTC. It yields the protein CASSQDTQRGGQETQYF.

The chain has TRBV25-1 and TRBJ2-2; no clear D gene. Germline V gives CDR1 MGHDK, CDR2 SYGVNS. Between the trimmed V and J ends, which lost 4 bases and 1 base, there was a span of 7 bases. The CDR3 runs to 14 residues. The CDR3 here is CASSAAGNTGELFF. DNA for the CDR3: TGTGCCAGCAGTGCGGCAGGGAACACCGGGGAGCTGTTTTTT.

The chain joins TRBV18 to TRBJ1-1; D is possibly TRBD1 (5 bases). The CDR3 spans 16 residues. Looked up from germline, CDR1 is KGHSH and CDR2 is LQKENI. Trimming cost V 3 bases and J 1 base, with 15 bases left between them. CDR3 in DNA: TGTGCCAGCTCACCTCCCGTACGGGGGTCGAACACTGAAGCTTTCTTT. It encodes CASSPPVRGSNTEAFF. The variable domain in full, completed from reference TRBV18 and TRBJ1-1, reads NAGVMQNPRHLVRRRGQEARLRCSPMKGHSHVYWYRQLPEEGLKFMVYLQKENIIDESGMPKERFSAEFPKEGPSILRIQQVVRGDSAAYFCASSPPVRGSNTEAFFGQGTRLTVV.

The chain carries TRBV28 and TRBJ2-7; maybe TRBD2 (8 bases). From germline, CDR1 is MDHEN and CDR2 SYDVKM. With 5 bases removed from V and 5 bases from J, the gap between germline ends came to 19 bases. The CDR3 loop spans 15 amino acids. For the CDR3, the DNA is TGTGCCAGCAGTCCCCTTCGGGAGGGGGCACACGAGCAGTACTTC. Residues: CASSPLREGAHEQYF.

Here the CDR3 reads CAGARSGGVETQYF. The CDR3 bases are TGTGCCGGAGCCAGGAGCGGGGGAGTAGAGACCCAGTACTTC. This chain joins TRBV2 and TRBJ2-5; 8 bases match TRBD2. Germline assignment: CDR1 SNHLY and CDR2 FYNNEI. V gave up 11 bases and J gave up 4 bases; unmatched junction bases: 12. The CDR3 is 14 residues long. Full variable domain (rest looked up from reference TRBV2 and TRBJ2-5): EPEVTQTPSHQVTQMGQEVILRCVPISNHLYFYWYRQILGQKVEFLVSFYNNEISEKSEIFDDQFSVERPDGSNFTLKIRSTKLEDSAMYFCAGARSGGVETQYFGPGTRLLVL.

V gene TRBV5-1 combines with J gene TRBJ2-1, with D possibly being TRBD2 (5 bases). This CDR3 has 13 amino acids. Germline V CDR1 and CDR2: SGHRS, YFSETQ. Between the trimmed V and J ends, which lost 6 bases and 6 bases, there was a span of 13 bases. The CDR3 is CASNTRVGNEQFF. As DNA, the CDR3 is TGCGCCAGCAATACGCGGGTCGGCAATGAGCAGTTCTTC. The whole variable domain, filled in from reference TRBV5-1 and TRBJ2-1, reads KAGVTQTPRYLIKTRGQQVTLSCSPISGHRSVSWYQQTPGQGLQFLFEYFSETQRNKGNFPGRFSGRQFSNSRSEMNVSTLELGDSALYLCASNTRVGNEQFFGPGTRLTVL.

The genes are TRBV19 and TRBJ1-1; D remains unclear. V was shortened by 0 bases and J by 5 bases, with 7 bases between the two germline ends. From germline, CDR1 is LNHDA and CDR2 SQIVND (reference sequence). The length of the CDR3 is 13 residues. The chain's CDR3 is CASSIESRTEAFF. The CDR3 DNA reads as TGTGCCAGTAGTATAGAGTCCCGGACTGAAGCTTTCTTT. Full variable domain (missing parts from reference TRBV19 and TRBJ1-1): DGGITQSPKYLFRKEGQNVTLSCEQNLNHDAMYWYRQDPGQGLRLIYYSQIVNDFQKGDIAEGYSVSREKKESFPLTVTSAQKNPTAFYLCASSIESRTEAFFGQGTRLTVV.

The chain combines TRBV28 with TRBJ1-6; no clear D gene. Between the trimmed V and J ends, which lost 5 bases and 9 bases, there was a span of 11 bases. The CDR3 is 13 amino acids. Germline V lookup: CDR1 MDHEN, CDR2 SYDVKM. The CDR3 sequence is CASSPPLASPLHF. CDR3 bases: TGTGCCAGCAGTCCTCCCTTAGCTTCACCCCTCCACTTT. The complete variable domain, with remaining parts taken from reference TRBV28 and TRBJ1-6, reads DVKVTQSSRYLVKRTGEKVFLECVQDMDHENMFWYRQDPGLGLRLIYFSYDVKMKEKGDIPEGYSVSREKKERFSLILESASTNQTSMYLCASSPPLASPLHFGNGTRLTVT.

This chain connects TRBV4-2 to TRBJ2-7, with 7 bases lining up with TRBD2. The CDR3 loop spans 16 amino acids. CDR1 is LGHNA and CDR2 is YNFKEQ in the germline V gene. V trimming: 2 bases; J trimming: 0 bases; junction bases outside the gene matches: 7. CDR3 residues: CASSQRGESSSYEQYF. CDR3 nucleotide sequence: TGTGCCAGCAGCCAACGGGGGGAAAGCAGCTCCTACGAGCAGTACTTC.

The chain is built from TRBV7-6 and TRBJ2-4, with no clear D. Looked up from germline, CDR1 is SGHVS and CDR2 is FNYEAQ. The V gene lost 1 base and the J gene lost 0 bases, with 7 bases spanning the gap. The CDR3 is 15 residues long. The CDR3 DNA is TGTGCCAGCAGCTTAGGCGGATTAGCCAAAAACATTCAGTACTTC. Amino acids: CASSLGGLAKNIQYF.

This chain joins TRBV2 and TRBJ1-6; 8 bases agree with TRBD1. Germline V gene sequence: CDR1 SNHLY, CDR2 FYNNEI. The CDR3 totals 13 residues. J lost 9 bases, V lost 7 bases, and 5 bases had no gene match. CDR3: CASNGQGRSPLHF. For the CDR3, the DNA is TGTGCCAGCAACGGACAGGGACGTTCACCCCTCCACTTT.

The chain employs TRBV7-9 and TRBJ2-5, with 11 bases lining up with TRBD2. Germline-derived CDR1 and CDR2 are SEHNR and FQNEAQ (reference sequence). This CDR3 is built from 16 residues. J was trimmed by 4 bases and V by 5 bases; bases with no gene match: 9. The CDR3 DNA is TGTGCCAGCAGCCCGAGTCTAGCGGGGGGTGGAGAGACCCAGTACTTC. Protein sequence: CASSPSLAGGGETQYF.

The chain has TRBV7-9 and TRBJ2-7; TRBD1 matches at 9 bases. CDR1 SEHNR and CDR2 FQNEAQ come from the germline V gene (reference sequence). J gave up 3 bases and V 4 bases, and 7 bases lay outside the gene matches. The CDR3 loop spans 15 amino acids. CDR3 in DNA: TGTGCCAGCAGCTCCGGGACAGGGATTGTCTACGAGCAGTACTTC. This gives the protein CASSSGTGIVYEQYF.

Points on this clone: Within the sample, other DNA sequences also encode this same CDR3. The chain joins TRBV5-4 to TRBJ1-1; D is unclear. From germline, CDR1 is SGHNT and CDR2 YYREEE (reference sequence). The CDR3 has 14 residues. Trimming left V 0 bases short and J 1 base short, with 7 bases between. This CDR3 is CASSLGRRNTEAFF. The CDR3 DNA follows: TGTGCCAGCAGCTTGGGACGGAGGAACACTGAAGCTTTCTTT.